This T cell receptor (beta chain) was recorded in a study of identical twins. With V trimmed by 1 base and J by 10 bases, 12 bases remained unmatched. This CDR3 has 16 residues. The germline gives CDR1 SGHVS, CDR2 FNYEAQ. The study's findings and limits: Cord blood's abundant beta clonotypes had fewer insertions, unlike memory repertoires.

TCRdb itself ran the 5' RACE reads through MiXCR, one entry per CDR3 protein. The sample has some 440,000 distinct CDR3 sequences; about 24% are singletons. Turning to this clonotype: Its target is unknown.

These records were also assigned to another study, of T cells expressing NK-cell markers.

The sequenced sample was CD4+ T cells sorted from blood. The chain links TRBV7-6 to TRBJ2-1; TRBD2 matches at 8 bases. The source of this sequence is a woman under 30 in good health. The CDR3 region is CASSLVGGLGFREQFF. The DNA of the CDR3 is TGTGCCAGCAGCTTAGTAGGGGGACTAGGGTTTAGGGAGCAGTTCTTC.